These T cell receptor beta chains were read from a single sample in a study of identical twins. TCRdb re-called the 5' RACE reads with MiXCR, one entry per CDR3 protein. There are hundreds of thousands of distinct CDR3 sequences in the sample; about 8.3% occur only once, and less than 2.5% lies in the top ten. The sample was also linked to a second study, of yellow fever vaccine responses in identical twins.

Sequencing used memory (CD45RO+) T cells sorted from blood. All receptors come from a young woman in good health. Each CDR3 is given with its conserved first and last residue. The D gene is left open where the match is weak. The listing skips clone size in some rows; elsewhere it reads once, few, many or a size class.

d_call: TRBD2; clone_size: -; v_call: TRBV6-5; j_call: TRBJ2-5; cdr3_nt: TGTGCCAGCAGTTACGAACTAGCGGGGGGACCGTACCAAGACACCCAGTACTTC; cdr3_aa: CASSYELAGGPYQDTQYF
d_call: -; clone_size: many; v_call: TRBV5-1; j_call: TRBJ2-1; cdr3_nt: TGCGCCAGCAGCTTGGTCATGCTCAAAAACAATGAGCAGTTCTTC; cdr3_aa: CASSLVMLKNNEQFF
d_call: TRBD2; clone_size: -; v_call: TRBV20-1; j_call: TRBJ2-5; cdr3_nt: TGCAGTGCTAGAGGCCTGCGGGCTAGCGGGAAGGGGGAGACCCAGTACTTC; cdr3_aa: CSARGLRASGKGETQYF
d_call: -; clone_size: many; v_call: TRBV3-1; j_call: TRBJ1-2; cdr3_nt: TGTGCCAGCAGCCAAAGGGGAGACTATGGCTACACCTTC; cdr3_aa: CASSQRGDYGYTF
d_call: TRBD1; clone_size: few; v_call: TRBV12-3/TRBV12-4; j_call: TRBJ2-1; cdr3_nt: TGTGCCAGCAGTGGAGGACAGGGGGGGTATGATGAGCAGTTCTTC; cdr3_aa: CASSGGQGGYDEQFF
d_call: -; clone_size: many; v_call: TRBV20-1; j_call: TRBJ1-6; cdr3_nt: TGCAGTGCTAGTGGCGGGTTTGATAATTCACCCCTCCACTTT; cdr3_aa: CSASGGFDNSPLHF
d_call: -; clone_size: few; v_call: TRBV27; j_call: TRBJ1-3; cdr3_nt: TGTGCCAGCACCTTGGGGAGCCCTTACTCTGGAAACACCATATATTTT; cdr3_aa: CASTLGSPYSGNTIYF
d_call: TRBD2; clone_size: few; v_call: TRBV11-2; j_call: TRBJ2-2; cdr3_nt: TGTGCCAGCAGCATCTGGACTAGCGGGAGGGTGAACACCGGGGAGCTGTTTTTT; cdr3_aa: CASSIWTSGRVNTGELFF
d_call: TRBD1; clone_size: few; v_call: TRBV3-1; j_call: TRBJ2-1; cdr3_nt: TGTGCCAGCAGCCCGGACAGGCTCCGCAAGTTCTTC; cdr3_aa: CASSPDRLRKFF
d_call: TRBD2; clone_size: -; v_call: TRBV2; j_call: TRBJ2-3; cdr3_nt: TGTGCCAGTGCACCCCCCGCCGGAATAGCGGGACCCACAGATACGCAGTATTTT; cdr3_aa: CASAPPAGIAGPTDTQYF
d_call: -; clone_size: -; v_call: TRBV6-1; j_call: TRBJ2-2; cdr3_nt: TGTGCCAGCAGACCCGACCCCAGGGGAACGCTGTTTTTT; cdr3_aa: CASRPDPRGTLFF
d_call: TRBD1; clone_size: -; v_call: TRBV29-1; j_call: TRBJ2-1; cdr3_nt: TGCAGCGTTGAAGATACAGGGGGCAATGAGCAGTTCTTC; cdr3_aa: CSVEDTGGNEQFF
d_call: TRBD1; clone_size: few; v_call: TRBV19; j_call: TRBJ1-5; cdr3_nt: TGTGCCAGTAGTATTACCCAGGGGGCAAGCAATCAGCCCCAGCATTTT; cdr3_aa: CASSITQGASNQPQHF
d_call: TRBD1; clone_size: -; v_call: TRBV5-1; j_call: TRBJ2-7; cdr3_nt: TGCGCCAGCAGCGGGACAGGCCCCCGGGCCGAGCAGTACTTC; cdr3_aa: CASSGTGPRAEQYF
d_call: -; clone_size: -; v_call: TRBV7-8; j_call: TRBJ2-1; cdr3_nt: TGTGCCAGCAGACCCACTACCACGTATGGTGAGCAGTTCTTC; cdr3_aa: CASRPTTTYGEQFF
d_call: -; clone_size: many; v_call: TRBV24-1; j_call: TRBJ1-1; cdr3_nt: TGTGCCACCAGGACGGCCGAGGGGACTGAAGCTTTCTTT; cdr3_aa: CATRTAEGTEAFF
d_call: -; clone_size: -; v_call: TRBV6-2/TRBV6-3; j_call: TRBJ2-3; cdr3_nt: TGTGCCAGCAGCCCGGAGGTTACGCAGTATTTT; cdr3_aa: CASSPEVTQYF
d_call: -; clone_size: -; v_call: TRBV7-9; j_call: TRBJ1-5; cdr3_nt: TGTGCCAGCAGCTTAGACATCGCCACTCAGCCCCAGCATTTT; cdr3_aa: CASSLDIATQPQHF
d_call: TRBD1; clone_size: -; v_call: TRBV7-7; j_call: TRBJ2-1; cdr3_nt: TGTGCCAGCAGCCGGGATCCGGGACAGGGTGGAAATGAGCAGTTCTTC; cdr3_aa: CASSRDPGQGGNEQFF
d_call: TRBD2; clone_size: many; v_call: TRBV12-3/TRBV12-4; j_call: TRBJ2-1; cdr3_nt: TGTGCCAGCAGGAGACAATTAGCGGGACCGGATGAGCAGTTCTTC; cdr3_aa: CASRRQLAGPDEQFF
d_call: -; clone_size: -; v_call: TRBV6-5; j_call: TRBJ2-1; cdr3_nt: TGTGCCAGCAGTTACCTTGGAGGGGGGATATCCTACAATGAGCAGTTCTTC; cdr3_aa: CASSYLGGGISYNEQFF
d_call: -; clone_size: few; v_call: TRBV12-3/TRBV12-4; j_call: TRBJ2-5; cdr3_nt: TGTGCCAGCAGTGAAAGGGGACACCAGTACTTC; cdr3_aa: CASSERGHQYF
d_call: -; clone_size: -; v_call: TRBV11-2; j_call: TRBJ2-4; cdr3_nt: TGTGCCAGCAGCTTAGTGGCAGACCATAAAAACATTCAGTACTTC; cdr3_aa: CASSLVADHKNIQYF
d_call: -; clone_size: many; v_call: TRBV18; j_call: TRBJ1-5; cdr3_nt: TGTGCCAGCTCATCCGGACGGGGCAATCAGCCCCAGCATTTT; cdr3_aa: CASSSGRGNQPQHF
d_call: -; clone_size: few; v_call: TRBV7-6; j_call: TRBJ2-7; cdr3_nt: TGTGCCAGCAGCCCCGTCTATTTCAGCGGGTCCTACGAGCAGTACTTC; cdr3_aa: CASSPVYFSGSYEQYF
d_call: TRBD1; clone_size: -; v_call: TRBV6-1; j_call: TRBJ1-1; cdr3_nt: TGTGCCAGCAGTCGGGACAGGGTAAGGACTGAAGCTTTCTTT; cdr3_aa: CASSRDRVRTEAFF
d_call: -; clone_size: few; v_call: TRBV5-6; j_call: TRBJ2-5; cdr3_nt: TGTGCCAGCACCCCCGCCCAGGGTCGAGAGACCCAGTACTTC; cdr3_aa: CASTPAQGRETQYF
d_call: TRBD1; clone_size: many; v_call: TRBV10-3; j_call: TRBJ1-1; cdr3_nt: TGTGCCATCACCGAACAATCAGGGGGCTTCTGGAACACTGAAGCTTTCTTT; cdr3_aa: CAITEQSGGFWNTEAFF
d_call: TRBD2; clone_size: few; v_call: TRBV20-1; j_call: TRBJ2-2; cdr3_nt: TGCAGTGCTAGAGACCGAAGACTAGCGGGAGGCGGGGAGCTGTTTTTT; cdr3_aa: CSARDRRLAGGGELFF
d_call: -; clone_size: many; v_call: TRBV4-2; j_call: TRBJ2-3; cdr3_nt: TGTGCCAGCAGCCAAGATATAATTTTCGGGGTTACAGATACGCAGTATTTT; cdr3_aa: CASSQDIIFGVTDTQYF
d_call: TRBD2; clone_size: -; v_call: TRBV5-1; j_call: TRBJ2-3; cdr3_nt: TGCGCCAGCAGCTTGGCCCTCGGGGGGGCCAGGGATACGCAGTATTTT; cdr3_aa: CASSLALGGARDTQYF
d_call: -; clone_size: -; v_call: TRBV2; j_call: TRBJ2-1; cdr3_nt: TGCGCCAGCAGTGAAGACACGGTTCTGCAGAATGAGCACTTCTTC; cdr3_aa: CASSEDTVLQNEHFF
d_call: -; clone_size: -; v_call: TRBV3-1; j_call: TRBJ1-1; cdr3_nt: TGTGCCAGCAGCCAAAGTCTGGGGAACACTGAAGCTTTCTTT; cdr3_aa: CASSQSLGNTEAFF
d_call: -; clone_size: -; v_call: TRBV5-8; j_call: TRBJ1-1; cdr3_nt: TGTGCCAGCAGCTTGCTCGACACTGAAGCTTTCTTT; cdr3_aa: CASSLLDTEAFF
d_call: TRBD2; clone_size: -; v_call: TRBV25-1; j_call: TRBJ2-7; cdr3_nt: TGTGCCAGCAGCGGACTAGCGGGAACTAAGGGCTACGAGCAGTACTTC; cdr3_aa: CASSGLAGTKGYEQYF
d_call: -; clone_size: many; v_call: TRBV12-3/TRBV12-4; j_call: TRBJ1-5; cdr3_nt: TGTGCCAGCAGTTTTGGGCAGGGCGGTAGTCAGCCCCAGCATTTT; cdr3_aa: CASSFGQGGSQPQHF
d_call: TRBD1; clone_size: few; v_call: TRBV5-1; j_call: TRBJ1-4; cdr3_nt: TGCGCCAGCTCGAAGGGGGCCGAGGGAAATGAAAAACTGTTTTTT; cdr3_aa: CASSKGAEGNEKLFF